Listed here is a single TCR beta chain. In the authors' workflow: How many nucleated cells were present was estimated from reference gene primer amplification. Profiled with immunoSEQ multiplex PCR; TCRdb holds only in-frame clones, not every one. V and J calls and clone size are as listed in that table; D and trimming were resolved from the DNA. In the table there are 68,000 or so clones, about 88% of which are singletons. This sample is drawn from a study of blood T cell repertoires in COVID-19. Looking at the study overall: COVID-19 samples from acute and convalescent phases originated in the United States, Italy and Spain. Sources were T cells, B-cell-depleted T cells, or PBMCs; the material itself was cDNA or gDNA.

Per germline, CDR1 MNHEY and CDR2 SMNVEV (reference sequence). V lost 3 bases to trimming and J lost 9 bases, with 14 bases between them. This CDR3 has 14 amino acids. This clonotype was obtained from a man in his forties or fifties with active COVID-19. J is TRBJ2-2 and V is TRBV27; D not certain. What was sequenced was peripheral blood. The CDR3 DNA follows: TGTGCCAGCAGTTTGGTGGGCTCAAGCCGGGAGCTGTTTTTT. Protein product: CASSLVGSSRELFF.